The 32 T cell receptor beta chains listed next were all sequenced from one sample in a study of tumor and adjacent non-tumor tissue in lung cancer. A modified ARM-PCR protocol with three rounds of nested PCR amplified TCRbeta. TCRdb processed the multiplex PCR reads anew with MiXCR; each CDR3 protein has one entry. The sample has about 79,000 distinct CDR3 sequences; roughly two thirds are singletons. No cell sorting was done before RNA was extracted from the tissue. The specimen was lung tumor tissue. These receptors all stem from a woman aged 40-49 years with non-small cell lung cancer.

As for this clonotype: One base away lies a much larger clone, so this may be a sequencing read error. The chain combines TRBV20-1 with TRBJ2-5, with unresolved D. CDR3 length: 12 amino acids. Trimming cost V 6 bases and J 2 bases, with 10 bases left between them. CDR1 DFQATT and CDR2 SNEGSKA come from the germline V gene (reference sequence). CDR3: CSAWRLQETQYF. The CDR3 coding sequence is TGCAGTGCCTGGCGATTACAAGAGACCCAGTACTTC.

Turning to this clonotype: The junction shows a germline mismatch at one end, possibly a read error. The genes are TRBV6-1 and TRBJ1-2; D not certain. The germline gives CDR1 MNHNS, CDR2 SASEGT. This CDR3 is 15 amino acids long. The CDR3 DNA is TGTGCCAGCAGTTCCGCGAAAGGTCCTTTCTATGGCAACACCTTC. Protein product: CASSSAKGPFYGNTF.

At least ten counts were recorded for this clonotype. This rearrangement joins TRBV7-9 to TRBJ2-1; perhaps TRBD2 as D (5 bases). Germline CDR1 and CDR2: SEHNR and FQNEAQ (reference sequence). Trimming took off 5 bases at V and 0 bases at J, with 17 bases between the two ends. The CDR3 loop spans 17 amino acids. The CDR3 protein is CASSPRWGVSSYNEQFF. CDR3 coding DNA: TGTGCCAGCAGCCCCCGGTGGGGAGTCAGCTCCTACAATGAGCAGTTCTTC.

Note on this clonotype: Given the absence of the conserved phenylalanine or tryptophan at the CDR3 end, a read error is likely. No DNA is shown, since the ends of the CDR3 on it are uncertain; the CDR3 is the one TCRdb lists. The chain joins TRBV11-1 to TRBJ2-4; the table's D call, TRBD1, was not checked against the DNA. The CDR3 is made up of 12 amino acids, end residues included. Germline CDR1 SGHAT, CDR2 FQDESV (reference sequence). The CDR3 region is CASSAALGGVHY.

This clonotype was seen only once. Given a much more abundant clone one base away, this may be a read error. The genes are TRBV5-1 and TRBJ1-1; D is perhaps TRBD1 (6 bases). Germline values: CDR1 SGHRS, CDR2 YFSETQ. The CDR3 extends over 13 amino acids. The CDR3 protein is CASSSDRNTEVFF. Here the CDR3 DNA reads TGCGCCAGCAGCTCGGACAGAAACACTGAAGTTTTCTTT.

Concerning this clonotype: A read error may be the cause here, since a much bigger clone is one base away. J is TRBJ1-1 and V is TRBV5-1; D gene uncertain. CDR3 length: 15 amino acids. V shed 4 bases and J shed 5 bases, with 18 bases lying between them. CDR1 is SGHRS and CDR2 is YFSETQ in the germline V gene. In nucleotides, the CDR3 is TGCGCCAGCAGCCTTGGACGTGATCGTAATACTGAAGCTTTCTTT. Translating gives CASSLGRDRNTEAFF.

Concerning this clonotype itself: Possible read error: a much larger clone is one base away. V usage is TRBV5-1 and J usage is TRBJ2-3; no clear D gene. The V end was cut by 6 bases, the J end by 0 bases, with 14 bases between. Germline CDR1 is SGHRS and CDR2 is YFSETQ. The CDR3 sequence is 15 residues long. The CDR3 is CASNLNSLSTDTQYF. The CDR3 DNA follows: TGCGCCAGCAACTTAAACTCTCTGAGCACAGATACGCAGTATTTT. The full variable domain, in which reference TRBV5-1 and TRBJ2-3 provide the parts outside the CDR3, is KAGVTQTPRYLIKTRGQQVTLSCSPISGHRSVSWYQQTPGQGLQFLFEYFSETQRNKGNFPGRFSGRQFSNSRSEMNVSTLELGDSALYLCASNLNSLSTDTQYFGPGTRLTVL.

This clonotype showed up many times. CDR3 residues: CASSPPLNTEAFF. The CDR3 region has the DNA TGTGCCAGCAGCCCACCATTGAACACTGAAGCTTTCTTT. The chain employs TRBV6-6 and TRBJ1-1; D is ambiguous. Between the trimmed V and J ends, which lost 6 bases and 0 bases, there was a span of 8 bases. Germline V lookup: CDR1 MNHNY, CDR2 SVGAGI (reference sequence). There are 13 residues in the CDR3.

A note on this clonotype: At one of its ends the junction is not consistent with the germline gene, which may arise from a read error. The chain couples TRBV5-5 to TRBJ1-5; no reliable D call. The CDR3 consists of 15 residues. The V gene's germline CDR1 is SGHKS and CDR2 YYEKEE (reference sequence). The CDR3: CATSLPPLINQPQHF. CDR3 coding DNA: TGTGCCACCAGCTTGCCTCCATTAATCAATCAGCCCCAGCATTTT.

The sample holds a few counts of this clonotype. A much larger clonotype is one base distant, so this may be a read error. The chain employs TRBV7-8 and TRBJ2-5; a possible D gene is TRBD2 (6 bases). The V end was cut by 3 bases, the J end by 3 bases, with 14 bases between. This CDR3 has 15 amino acids. Germline V gene data show CDR1 as SGHVS and CDR2 as FQNEAQ. The CDR3 DNA is TGTGCCAGCAGCTTGTCGGTAACGGGAGAAGAGACCCAGTACTTC. It translates to CASSLSVTGEETQYF.

The J gene is TRBJ2-5, the V gene TRBV18, with D perhaps TRBD1 (6 bases). This CDR3 contains 13 residues. Trimming cost V 4 bases and J 5 bases, with 11 bases left between them. CDR1 KGHSH and CDR2 LQKENI come from the germline V gene. The chain's CDR3 is CASSLGADETQYF. The CDR3 DNA sequence: TGTGCCAGCTCACTGGGGGCTGACGAGACCCAGTACTTC.

Regarding this clonotype: At one of its ends the junction is not consistent with the germline gene, which may arise from a read error. The chain uses TRBV5-6 and TRBJ2-3, with no clear D. The CDR3 is 15 amino acids. Germline-derived CDR1 and CDR2 are SGHDT and YYEEEE. The CDR3 spells CANSLGILSTDTQYF. CDR3 DNA: TGTGCCAACAGCTTGGGTATCCTTAGCACAGATACACAATATTTT.

This clonotype has a count of ten or more. The J gene is TRBJ2-7, the V gene TRBV28; the match to TRBD2 covers 10 bases. Germline lookup yields CDR1 MDHEN and CDR2 SYDVKM. The CDR3 consists of 16 residues. Trimming removed 5 bases from V and 0 bases from J; junction bases left unmatched: 7. CDR3 DNA: TGTGCCAGCAGTAGTATAGCGGGGGGCAACTCCTACGAGCAGTACTTC. Translated, it gives CASSSIAGGNSYEQYF.

This clonotype came up many times. The chain couples TRBV6-5 to TRBJ1-5, with a tentative D call TRBD1 (5 bases). Germline assignment: CDR1 MNHEY and CDR2 SVGAGI. The CDR3 length is 15 residues. V gave up 4 bases and J gave up 8 bases, with 18 bases separating them. The CDR3 nucleotides read TGTGCCAGCAGTTGGCGGGACGGTCAAGGGGAGCCCCAGCATTTT. This gives the protein CASSWRDGQGEPQHF.

The table lists this clonotype with a count of one. The junction and the germline gene differ at one end; a read error may be behind it. The chain recombines TRBV11-2 with TRBJ2-2; TRBD2 matches 7 bases. This CDR3 spans 15 amino acids. Per germline, CDR1 SGHAT and CDR2 FQNNGV. The CDR3, as DNA: TGTGCCAACAGCTTAGGGCTAGCGGCTATCGGTGAGCTGTTTTTT. Translation: CANSLGLAAIGELFF.

As regards this clonotype: The junction and the germline gene differ at one end; a read error may be behind it. The chain has TRBV11-2 and TRBJ1-6, with unresolved D. There are 15 residues in the CDR3. Germline V CDR1 and CDR2: SGHAT, FQNNGV. In nucleotides, the CDR3 is TGTACCAGATGCTCCCTTATAGGGATTAATTCACCCCTCCACTTT. It translates to CTRCSLIGINSPLHF.

A note on this clonotype: This may be a read error, as it is one base from a much larger clone. The chain couples TRBV20-1 to TRBJ1-4; D possibly corresponds to TRBD1 (6 bases). V gave up 4 bases and J gave up 3 bases, with 12 bases separating them. In germline, CDR1 is DFQATT, CDR2 SNEGSKA (reference sequence). The CDR3 is 14 residues long. CDR3 coding DNA: TGCAGTGCTACCCCGACAGGTCCTAATGAAAAACTGTTTTTT. It encodes CSATPTGPNEKLFF.

CDR3 residues: CSARVFTGQGSSYNEQFF. CDR3 DNA: TGCAGTGCTAGAGTATTCACGGGACAGGGGAGCTCCTACAATGAGCAGTTCTTC. The rearrangement links TRBV20-1 to TRBJ2-1; 10 bases align to TRBD1. This CDR3 region has 18 residues. V was clipped by 1 base and J by 0 bases; unmatched bases: 9. Germline values: CDR1 DFQATT, CDR2 SNEGSKA (reference sequence).

In regard to this clonotype: An end of the junction differs from the germline gene, which may be a read error. CDR3 loop: CASIEWGPEQYF. The DNA of the CDR3 is TGTGCCAGCATTGAATGGGGACCGGAGCAGTATTTC. V gene TRBV6-1 combines with J gene TRBJ2-7; tentatively, D is TRBD1 or TRBD2 (5 bases each). Germline CDR1 MNHNS, CDR2 SASEGT. CDR3 length: 12 residues.

The chain has TRBV20-1 and TRBJ1-2; TRBD1 matches at 11 bases. V trimming: 2 bases; J trimming: 4 bases; junction bases outside the gene matches: 18. CDR3 length equals 19 residues. The germline V gene encodes CDR1 DFQATT and CDR2 SNEGSKA (reference sequence). The CDR3 nucleotides are TGCAGTGCTAGACCCTCCTATCCGGACAGGGGGCAGGGAAGCTATGGCTACACCTTC. It specifies CSARPSYPDRGQGSYGYTF.

Turning to this clonotype: The CDR3 carries no conserved terminal phenylalanine or tryptophan, so it likely arises from a read error. The rearrangement links TRBV5-4 to TRBJ1-2; D unclear. CDR1 and CDR2 (germline): SGHNT, YYREEE (reference sequence). The CDR3 consists of 12 residues. The V gene lost 4 bases and the J gene lost 5 bases, with 9 bases spanning the gap. CDR3 loop: CASSMESYGYTL. The CDR3 DNA reads as TGTGCCAGCAGCATGGAAAGTTATGGCTACACCTTA.

Concerning this clonotype: Sequence at one end of the junction differs from germline and may be a read error. The V gene is TRBV28, the J gene TRBJ2-7; D call uncertain. Germline V gene sequence: CDR1 MDHEN, CDR2 SYDVKM. This CDR3 has 14 amino acids. The CDR3 protein is CASSLLAGQVEKYF. CDR3 DNA: TGTGCCAGCAGTTTACTGGCAGGTCAGGTCGAGAAGTACTTC.

On this clonotype itself: One end of the junction varies from germline; a read error may be responsible. The gene calls are TRBV6-2 or TRBV6-3 and TRBJ2-1, with D perhaps matching TRBD2 (5 bases). The V gene's germline CDR1 is MNHEY and CDR2 SVGEGT. There are 15 residues in the CDR3. CDR3 region: CATTGGGSSYNELFF. DNA for the CDR3: TGTGCCACCACCGGCGGTGGGAGCTCCTACAATGAGCTATTTTTC.

The V and J genes are TRBV6-6 and TRBJ2-5; D assignment may be TRBD1 or TRBD2 (5 bases each). This CDR3 has 19 residues. V lost 2 bases and J 2 bases, leaving 24 bases between the germline ends. Germline V gene lookup returns CDR1 MNHNY and CDR2 SVGAGI (reference sequence). Here the CDR3 DNA reads TGTGCCAGCAGTTACATCTTCGGCTTTGATTGGGACCAGCAAGAGACCCAGTACTTC. It specifies CASSYIFGFDWDQQETQYF.

This clonotype was observed a few times. Relative to the germline gene, one junction end is altered; a read error may explain this. V and J are TRBV30 and TRBJ2-5, with D possibly matching TRBD2 (5 bases). Germline CDR1 and CDR2: GTSNPN and SVGIG (reference sequence). This CDR3 spans 13 amino acids. This CDR3 reads CGWSVPRVETQYF. CDR3 sequence (DNA): TGTGGCTGGAGTGTACCGCGGGTAGAGACTCAGTACTTC.

The count of this clonotype is one. The chain joins TRBV11-3 to TRBJ2-1, with 7 bases matching TRBD1. This CDR3 has 14 residues. Germline trimming cut 5 bases from V and 8 bases from J; bases unmatched to any gene: 9. Germline lookup yields CDR1 SGHNT and CDR2 YENEEA. CDR3 residues: CASSTAGGWYEQFF. In DNA form, the CDR3 reads TGTGCCAGCAGCACAGCAGGGGGTTGGTATGAGCAGTTCTTC.

Notes on this clonotype: One end of the junction fails to match germline, which may point to a read error. V gene TRBV5-4 combines with J gene TRBJ2-7; 9 bases agree with TRBD1. The germline V gene has CDR1 SGHNT and CDR2 YYREEE (reference sequence). The CDR3 length is 15 residues. CDR3 region: CASRLGTGSSYERYF. The DNA of the CDR3 is TGTGCCAGCAGATTGGGGACAGGGTCATCCTACGAGCGGTACTTC.

This clonotype was recorded many times. The genes are TRBV6-5 and TRBJ2-5, with 12 bases that match TRBD2. CDR1 and CDR2 from the germline V gene are MNHEY and SVGAGI. This CDR3 is built from 14 residues. Trimming removed 6 bases from V and 6 bases from J; junction bases left unmatched: 5. CDR3: CASRVTSGSQTQYF. The DNA for the CDR3 is TGTGCCAGCAGGGTGACTAGCGGGAGTCAGACCCAGTACTTC.

A word on this clonotype: Likely a read error: the CDR3 ends without its conserved phenylalanine or tryptophan. For the CDR3, the DNA is TGCAGTGCTAGAGGGTCGGGGACGGGACCAGTTACGCAGTATTCT. This gives the protein CSARGSGTGPVTQYS. The chain employs TRBV20-1 and TRBJ2-3; either TRBD1 or TRBD2 may supply D (5 bases each). Germline values: CDR1 DFQATT, CDR2 SNEGSKA (reference sequence). Trimming shortened V by 1 base and J by 8 bases, and 19 bases separated the two germline ends. The CDR3 extends over 15 amino acids.

Remarks on this clonotype: Without the conserved terminal phenylalanine or tryptophan, this CDR3 likely stems from a read error. This rearrangement joins TRBV12-3 or TRBV12-4 to TRBJ1-3, with TRBD1 as a possible D gene (5 bases). CDR3 size: 13 residues. The CDR3 spells CTSRGAAGNTIYL. CDR3 DNA: TGTACCAGCCGGGGCGCAGCTGGAAACACCATATATTTA.

Of note for this clonotype: The junction departs from germline at one end; a sequencing error may be responsible. This chain connects TRBV12-3 or TRBV12-4 to TRBJ2-4; TRBD2 matches 10 bases. There are 13 residues in the CDR3. This CDR3 is CAISGGAKNTQYF. Here the CDR3 DNA reads TGTGCCATCAGCGGGGGGGCCAAAAACACTCAGTACTTC.

Remarks on this clonotype: The junction and the germline gene differ at one end; a read error may be behind it. The chain carries TRBV20-1 and TRBJ2-5; no clear D. Germline-derived CDR1 and CDR2 are DFQATT and SNEGSKA (reference sequence). The CDR3 contains 9 residues. The CDR3 DNA reads as TGCAGTGCTAGAGAGACCCAGTGGTTC. Translation gives CSARETQWF.